Below are 18 T cell receptor beta chains sequenced from a single sample in a study of T cell responses to AZD1222 COVID-19 vaccine. Profiling relied on immunoSEQ multiplex PCR, and the TCRdb table lists in-frame clones only, not all of them. The sample holds more than 250,000 clones, 85% to 95% seen once. The starting material was peripheral blood, obtained on day 0 of AZD1222 vaccination. These receptors originate from an adult in good health.

This clone appeared a few times. This chain uses TRBV5-4 with TRBJ2-1, with 7 bases that match TRBD2. The CDR3 totals 14 residues. Germline loops: CDR1 SGHNT, CDR2 YYREEE (reference sequence). Unmatched junction bases numbered 7, after V lost 5 bases and J lost 5 bases. Here the CDR3 DNA reads TGTGCCAGCAGTGCCGGGACTACAAACAATGAGCAGTTCTTC. Protein sequence: CASSAGTTNNEQFF.

The V gene is TRBV5-1, the J gene TRBJ2-7, with 8 bases that match TRBD2. This CDR3 spans 13 amino acids. Germline V lookup: CDR1 SGHRS, CDR2 YFSETQ. V trimming: 0 bases; J trimming: 6 bases; junction bases outside the gene matches: 2. CDR3 in DNA: TGCGCCAGCAGCTTGGAGAGCGGGGGCGAGCAGTACTTC. Its protein product is CASSLESGGEQYF.

This chain connects TRBV5-6 to TRBJ1-6; unclear D gene. The CDR3 totals 16 residues. V was pared by 2 bases and J by 5 bases, with 14 bases between. Germline CDR1 is SGHDT and CDR2 is YYEEEE. The DNA for the CDR3 is TGTGCCAGCAGCTTTCGGTTGACGGGGAATAATTCACCCCTCCACTTT. It is translated as CASSFRLTGNNSPLHF.

This chain joins TRBV5-1 and TRBJ1-1, with D tentatively TRBD1 (6 bases). CDR1 and CDR2 (germline): SGHRS, YFSETQ. The V end lost 0 bases, the J end lost 5 bases, and 14 bases lay between the germline ends. This CDR3 spans 15 amino acids. The CDR3 DNA is TGCGCCAGCAGCTTGGACGGGCAGGGGAAGACTGAAGCTTTCTTT. Its translation is CASSLDGQGKTEAFF.

The V call is TRBV4-1, the J call TRBJ1-2; 9 bases align to TRBD1. Trimming at V came to 1 base and at J to 4 bases, leaving 4 bases not matched to a gene. Germline CDR1 reads MGHRA; CDR2 reads YSYEKL. CDR3 length: 15 residues. The CDR3 DNA reads TGCGCCAGCAGCCAAGGGACAGGGGTGGCCTATGGCTACACCTTC. It translates to CASSQGTGVAYGYTF.

The rearrangement uses TRBV4-1 and TRBJ2-1; D is possibly TRBD1 or TRBD2 (5 bases each). Trimming shortened V by 8 bases and J by 0 bases, and 17 bases separated the two germline ends. CDR3 size: 16 residues. CDR1 and CDR2 (germline): MGHRA, YSYEKL. CDR3 region: CASRKRQGTSYNEQFF. The DNA for the CDR3 is TGCGCCAGCCGCAAGCGGCAGGGTACCTCCTACAATGAGCAGTTCTTC.

This rearrangement joins TRBV2 to TRBJ2-3, with 7 bases fitting TRBD2. CDR1 SNHLY and CDR2 FYNNEI come from the germline V gene. Unmatched junction bases numbered 11, after V lost 7 bases and J lost 7 bases. The CDR3 is 14 amino acids. Written as DNA, the CDR3 is TGTGCCAGCAAGGAGAGGGCGGGACTAAATACGCAGTATTTT. Translating gives CASKERAGLNTQYF.

The sample holds a few counts of this clone. The chain links TRBV20-1 to TRBJ1-2; D perhaps matches TRBD1 (6 bases). Germline CDR1 DFQATT, CDR2 SNEGSKA (reference sequence). CDR3 length: 9 residues. V gave up 6 bases and J gave up 11 bases, with 10 bases separating them. CDR3 coding DNA: TGCAGTGCAAGGACAGCGTACACCTTC. Protein product: CSARTAYTF.

The chain employs TRBV11-3 and TRBJ2-3; 15 positions agree with TRBD2. Trimming took 5 bases from V and 6 from J; bases not matched to a gene: 9. This CDR3 is built from 17 residues. CDR1 and CDR2 (germline): SGHNT, YENEEA. CDR3 DNA sequence: TGTGCCAGCAGCCTGAGGACTAGCGGGGGGGCCTTGGATACGCAGTATTTT. Its protein product is CASSLRTSGGALDTQYF.

The chain links TRBV7-2 to TRBJ2-3; D gene uncertain. Germline loops: CDR1 SGHTA, CDR2 FQGNSA. CDR3 length: 13 amino acids. Trimming took 6 bases from V and 4 from J, leaving 11 bases between them. The CDR3 is CASRTGSPDTQYF. The CDR3 DNA reads as TGTGCCAGCAGAACCGGGTCCCCAGATACGCAGTATTTT.

The chain couples TRBV18 to TRBJ1-1, with D unresolved. Deletions cut 0 bases from V and 3 bases from J, with 8 bases between. The CDR3 is 14 residues long. CDR1 and CDR2 from the germline V gene are KGHSH and LQKENI. CDR3 sequence reads: CASSPPRGDTEAFF. CDR3 DNA sequence: TGTGCCAGCTCACCACCGCGCGGAGACACTGAAGCTTTCTTT.

The table lists this clone with a few counts. CDR3 loop: CASSKGYEQYF. The CDR3 DNA reads TGTGCCAGCAGTAAAGGCTACGAGCAGTACTTC. This rearrangement joins TRBV12-3 or TRBV12-4 to TRBJ2-7; D not certain. V lost 5 bases and J lost 3, with 5 bases in between. The CDR3 has 11 amino acids.

The chain links TRBV19 to TRBJ1-1, with D tentatively TRBD1 (6 bases). The germline CDR1 and CDR2 sequences are LNHDA and SQIVND (reference sequence). V was clipped by 4 bases and J by 2 bases, with 17 bases between them. This CDR3 comprises 16 residues. The chain's CDR3 is CASSTLDWGPNTEAFF. CDR3 nucleotide sequence: TGTGCCAGTAGTACGTTGGACTGGGGGCCTAACACTGAAGCTTTCTTT.

This clone was found a few times. J is TRBJ1-1 and V is TRBV27; no clear D. Trimming removed 7 bases at V and 1 base at J, with 4 bases between. Looked up from germline, CDR1 is MNHEY and CDR2 is SMNVEV (reference sequence). This CDR3 spans 11 amino acids. This CDR3 reads CASIKNTEAFF. In DNA, the CDR3 is TGTGCCAGCATCAAGAACACTGAAGCTTTCTTT.

The rearrangement joins TRBV10-3 to TRBJ1-1; TRBD1 is a possible D gene (5 bases). CDR1 and CDR2 (germline): ENHRY, SYGVKD. There are 13 residues in the CDR3. V lost 5 bases, J lost 5 bases, and 12 bases lay in between. The CDR3 coding sequence is TGTGCCATCAGTCCGGAGCGGGGGACTGAAGCTTTCTTT. This translates into CAISPERGTEAFF.

The chain is built from TRBV11-2 and TRBJ2-7; 8 nucleotides match TRBD2. V trimming: 6 bases; J trimming: 5 bases; junction bases outside the gene matches: 6. Per germline, CDR1 SGHAT and CDR2 FQNNGV. The CDR3 loop spans 13 amino acids. CDR3 DNA: TGTGCCAGCAGATCGGGGGGGGGCCACGAGCAGTACTTC. Its translation is CASRSGGGHEQYF.

J is TRBJ1-1 and V is TRBV9, with D possibly TRBD1 on 6 matching bases. Germline assignment: CDR1 SGDLS and CDR2 YYNGEE. The length of the CDR3 is 16 residues. V was clipped by 0 bases and J by 0 bases, with 12 bases between them. The CDR3 DNA is TGTGCCAGCAGCGTAGCTCCGACAGGCGTGAACACTGAAGCTTTCTTT. Encoded protein: CASSVAPTGVNTEAFF. The full variable domain, in which reference TRBV9 and TRBJ1-1 provide the parts outside the CDR3, is DSGVTQTPKHLITATGQRVTLRCSPRSGDLSVYWYQQSLDQGLQFLIQYYNGEERAKGNILERFSAQQFPDLHSELNLSSLELGDSALYFCASSVAPTGVNTEAFFGQGTRLTVV.

The chain has TRBV7-2 and TRBJ2-1; 9 bases match TRBD2. The V gene end was trimmed by 3 bases and the J gene end by 10 bases; junction bases not matched to a gene: 16. The CDR3 length is 17 residues. Germline CDR1 reads SGHTA; CDR2 reads FQGNSA. This CDR3 reads CASSLGPLTSGQREQFF. The CDR3 DNA follows: TGTGCCAGCAGCTTGGGGCCGTTGACTAGCGGACAAAGGGAGCAGTTCTTC.